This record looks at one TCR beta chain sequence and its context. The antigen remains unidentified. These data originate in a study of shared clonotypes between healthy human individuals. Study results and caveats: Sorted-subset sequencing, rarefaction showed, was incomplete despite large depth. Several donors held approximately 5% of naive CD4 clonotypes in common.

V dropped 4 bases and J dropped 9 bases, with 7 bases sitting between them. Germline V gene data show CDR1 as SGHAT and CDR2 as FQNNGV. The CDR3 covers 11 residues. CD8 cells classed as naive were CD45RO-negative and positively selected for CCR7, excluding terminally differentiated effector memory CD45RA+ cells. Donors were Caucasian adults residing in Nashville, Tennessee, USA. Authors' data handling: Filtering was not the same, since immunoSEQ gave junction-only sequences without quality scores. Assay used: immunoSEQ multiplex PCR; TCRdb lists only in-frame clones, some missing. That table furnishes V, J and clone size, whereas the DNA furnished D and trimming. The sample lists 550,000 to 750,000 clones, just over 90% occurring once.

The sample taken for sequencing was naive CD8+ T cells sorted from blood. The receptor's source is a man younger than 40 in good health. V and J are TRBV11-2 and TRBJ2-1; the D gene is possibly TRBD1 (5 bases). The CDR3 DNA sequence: TGTGCCAGCAGCTCCAGGGCTGAGCAGTTCTTC. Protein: CASSSRAEQFF.